This TCR beta chain was sequenced for a study of T cell repertoires in cytomegalovirus infection. With 5 bases clipped from V and 0 bases from J, the junction kept 3 bases outside the gene matches. Germline V lookup: CDR1 LNHDA, CDR2 SQIVND (reference sequence). The CDR3 loop spans 15 amino acids. In TCRdb, the reads were re-called with MiXCR into one record per CDR3 protein. This sample has fewer than 550,000 distinct CDR3 sequences; 31% occur once, and the top ten carry 12% to 15%. Sample: PBMCs. This receptor was identified in a human donor in good health (CMV status not recorded). Some clones in this sample may be carry-over from other donors' samples. The chain links TRBV19 to TRBJ1-2; 10 bases line up with TRBD1. CDR3 sequence reads: CASSLTGGPNYGYTF. DNA for the CDR3: TGTGCCAGTAGTTTGACAGGGGGCCCTAACTATGGCTACACCTTC.